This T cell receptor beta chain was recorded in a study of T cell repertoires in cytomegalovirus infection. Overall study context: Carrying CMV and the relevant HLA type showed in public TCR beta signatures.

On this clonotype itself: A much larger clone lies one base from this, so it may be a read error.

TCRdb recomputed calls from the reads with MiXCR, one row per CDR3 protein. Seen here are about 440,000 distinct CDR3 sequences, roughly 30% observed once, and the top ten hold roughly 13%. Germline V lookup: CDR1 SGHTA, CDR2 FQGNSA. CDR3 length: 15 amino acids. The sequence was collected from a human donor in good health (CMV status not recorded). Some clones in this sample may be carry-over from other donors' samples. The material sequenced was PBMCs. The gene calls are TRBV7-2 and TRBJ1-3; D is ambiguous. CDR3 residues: CASSLRVSSGNTISF. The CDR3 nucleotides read TGTGCCAGCAGCTTACGAGTGAGCTCTGGAAACACCATATCTTTT.